This T cell receptor (beta chain) is drawn from a study of blood T cells in healthy people across ages. V dropped 0 bases and J dropped 1; count of bases not matched to a gene: 8. CDR1 DFQATT and CDR2 SNEGSKA come from the germline V gene (reference sequence). The CDR3 consists of 17 residues. Combining a sample-barcoded 5' primer with a J-beta primer mix, a second PCR ran for 7 to 11 cycles. Each sample yielded at least 2.5 million CDR3-containing paired-end reads. TCRdb analysed the 5' RACE reads with MiXCR anew, one entry per CDR3 protein. The sample lists 1,300,000 or so distinct CDR3 sequences, around 59% occurring once.

Specimen: blood. The V gene is TRBV20-1, the J gene TRBJ1-1, with 10 bases identical to TRBD1. This sequence was found in a man younger than 30 in good health. Written as DNA, the CDR3 is TGCAGTGCTAGAGACCGGGACAGGGGTTTTCGGAACACTGAAGCTTTCTTT. Amino acid sequence: CSARDRDRGFRNTEAFF.